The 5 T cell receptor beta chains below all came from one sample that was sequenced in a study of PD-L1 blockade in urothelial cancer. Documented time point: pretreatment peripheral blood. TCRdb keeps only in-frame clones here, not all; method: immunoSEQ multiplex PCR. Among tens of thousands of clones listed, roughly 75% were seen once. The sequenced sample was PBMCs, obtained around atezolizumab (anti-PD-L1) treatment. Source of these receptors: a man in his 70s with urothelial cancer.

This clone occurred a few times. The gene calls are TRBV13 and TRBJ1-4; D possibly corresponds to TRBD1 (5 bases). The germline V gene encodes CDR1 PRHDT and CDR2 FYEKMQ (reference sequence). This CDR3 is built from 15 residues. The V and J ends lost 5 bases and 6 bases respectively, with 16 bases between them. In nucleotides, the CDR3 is TGTGCCAGCAGCGAGCGGGGGGACTCTTATGAAAAACTGTTTTTT. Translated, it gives CASSERGDSYEKLFF.

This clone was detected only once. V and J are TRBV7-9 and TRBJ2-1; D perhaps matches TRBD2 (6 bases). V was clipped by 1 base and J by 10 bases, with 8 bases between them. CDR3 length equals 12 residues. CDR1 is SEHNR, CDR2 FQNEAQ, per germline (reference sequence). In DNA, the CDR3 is TGTGCCAGCAGCTTAGGCGGGACGGAGCAGTTCTTC. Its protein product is CASSLGGTEQFF. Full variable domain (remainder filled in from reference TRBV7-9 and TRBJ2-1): DTGVSQNPRHKITKRGQNVTFRCDPISEHNRLYWYRQTLGQGPEFLTYFQNEAQLEKSRLLSDRFSAERPKGSFSTLEIQRTEQGDSAMYLCASSLGGTEQFFGPGTRLTVL.

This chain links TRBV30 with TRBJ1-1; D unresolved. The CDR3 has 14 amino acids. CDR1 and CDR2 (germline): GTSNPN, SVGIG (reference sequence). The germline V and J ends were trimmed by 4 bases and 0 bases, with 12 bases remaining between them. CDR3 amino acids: CAWKRPRLNTEAFF. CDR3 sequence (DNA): TGTGCCTGGAAAAGACCGAGGTTGAACACTGAAGCTTTCTTT.

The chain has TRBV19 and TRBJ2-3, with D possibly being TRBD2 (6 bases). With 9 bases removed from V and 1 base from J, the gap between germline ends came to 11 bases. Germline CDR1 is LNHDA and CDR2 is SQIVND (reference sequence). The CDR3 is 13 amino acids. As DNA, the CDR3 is TGTGCCAGCGGGAGTACTGGCACAGATACGCAGTATTTT. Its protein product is CASGSTGTDTQYF.

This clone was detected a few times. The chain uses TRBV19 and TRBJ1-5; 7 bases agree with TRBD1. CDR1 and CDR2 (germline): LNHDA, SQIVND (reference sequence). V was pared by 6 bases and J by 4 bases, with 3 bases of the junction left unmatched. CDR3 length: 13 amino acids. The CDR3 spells CASSGTANQPQHF. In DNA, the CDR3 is TGTGCCAGTAGCGGGACAGCGAATCAGCCCCAGCATTTT. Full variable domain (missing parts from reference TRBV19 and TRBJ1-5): DGGITQSPKYLFRKEGQNVTLSCEQNLNHDAMYWYRQDPGQGLRLIYYSQIVNDFQKGDIAEGYSVSREKKESFPLTVTSAQKNPTAFYLCASSGTANQPQHFGDGTRLSIL.